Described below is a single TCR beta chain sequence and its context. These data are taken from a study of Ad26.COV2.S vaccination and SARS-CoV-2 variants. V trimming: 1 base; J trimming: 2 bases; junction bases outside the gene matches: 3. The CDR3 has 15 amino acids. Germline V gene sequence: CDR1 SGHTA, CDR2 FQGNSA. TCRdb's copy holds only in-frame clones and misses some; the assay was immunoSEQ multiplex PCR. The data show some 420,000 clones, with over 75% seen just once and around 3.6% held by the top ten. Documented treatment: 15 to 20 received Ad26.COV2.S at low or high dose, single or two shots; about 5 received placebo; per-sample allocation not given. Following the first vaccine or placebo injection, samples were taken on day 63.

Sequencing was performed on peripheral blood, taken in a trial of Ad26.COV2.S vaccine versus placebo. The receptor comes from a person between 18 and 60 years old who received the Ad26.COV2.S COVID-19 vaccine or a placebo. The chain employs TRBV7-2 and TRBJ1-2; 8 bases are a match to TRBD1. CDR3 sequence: CASSLGTGINYGYTF. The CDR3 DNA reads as TGTGCCAGCAGCTTAGGGACAGGGATCAACTATGGCTACACCTTC. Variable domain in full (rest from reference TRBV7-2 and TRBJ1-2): GAGVSQSPSNKVTEKGKDVELRCDPISGHTALYWYRQSLGQGLEFLIYFQGNSAPDKSGLPSDRFSAERTGGSVSTLTIQRTQQEDSAVYLCASSLGTGINYGYTFGSGTRLTVV.